These 5 T cell receptor beta chains came from one sample sequenced in a study of graft-versus-host responses after intestinal transplantation. No cognate antigen is known for these TCRs. Libraries were prepared by immunoSEQ multiplex PCR; TCRdb keeps only in-frame clonotypes and omits some of them. The profile shows about 90,000 clones, 88% of them singletons. Here the sequenced sample was unstimulated CD4+ T cells sorted from spleen or lymph node cells, taken before transplant. The origin of the receptors is a human donor who was the organ donor for an intestinal transplant.

The J gene is TRBJ2-5, the V gene TRBV18; 9 positions agree with TRBD2. CDR3 size: 16 residues. The V segment lost 3 bases and the J segment 1 base; nucleotides outside the gene matches: 6. Germline-derived CDR1 and CDR2 are KGHSH and LQKENI. CDR3 DNA: TGTGCCAGCTCACCGATACCGGGACTAGCCCAAGAGACCCAGTACTTC. This encodes CASSPIPGLAQETQYF.

With respect to this clone: The junction and the germline gene differ at one end; a read error may be behind it. The V gene is TRBV5-1, the J gene TRBJ2-5; TRBD2 matches at 15 bases. The CDR3 extends over 17 amino acids. Germline loops: CDR1 SGHRS, CDR2 YFSETQ. The CDR3 loop is CASSWGLAGGNIEAQYF. The DNA for the CDR3 is TGCGCCAGCAGCTGGGGACTAGCGGGGGGCAATATAGAGGCCCAGTACTTC.

The rearrangement links TRBV19 to TRBJ2-5, with 9 bases that match TRBD2. Germline CDR1 and CDR2: LNHDA and SQIVND (reference sequence). The CDR3 is made up of 16 amino acids. The ends lost 5 bases at V and 4 bases at J; junction bases unmatched: 11. The CDR3 nucleotides are TGTGCCAGTAGTCGGCGGGAGGGCCCCCCCGGAGAGACCCAGTACTTC. This sequence encodes CASSRREGPPGETQYF.

The genes are TRBV6-6 and TRBJ1-6, with TRBD1 identical over 11 bases. Losses at the gene ends were 2 bases for V and 10 bases for J; bases not matched to a gene: 4. The germline CDR1 and CDR2 sequences are MNHNY and SVGAGI (reference sequence). The CDR3 contains 15 residues. Here the CDR3 reads CASSYQGQGGSPLHF. The CDR3 DNA sequence: TGTGCCAGCAGTTACCAGGGACAGGGGGGGTCACCCCTCCACTTT.

The V gene is TRBV5-1, the J gene TRBJ1-1; 7 nucleotides match TRBD1. The V and J ends lost 4 bases and 5 bases, in that order; junction bases with no gene match: 8. The CDR3 is made up of 14 amino acids. Germline CDR1 is SGHRS and CDR2 is YFSETQ. The CDR3 DNA follows: TGCGCCAGCAGCCCTGACAGGGCTGGGACTGAAGCTTTCTTT. It codes for CASSPDRAGTEAFF.